These 20 T cell receptor beta chains were sequenced from one sample in a study of cytomegalovirus exposure and HLA in healthy donors. Use of 60 Vbeta and 13 Jbeta primers characterized the PCR. TCRdb keeps only in-frame clones here, not all; method: immunoSEQ multiplex PCR. This table holds approximately 160,000 clones, around 77% found once. Sequencing was done on a sample of PBMCs. Receptors were obtained from a man in his forties or fifties in good health and CMV-seronegative.

V and J are TRBV5-5 and TRBJ1-2; the D gene is possibly TRBD1 (6 bases). The CDR3 has 17 residues. V lost 4 bases and J 7 bases, leaving 26 bases between the germline ends. Germline V CDR1 and CDR2: SGHKS, YYEKEE (reference sequence). In DNA form, the CDR3 reads TGTGCCAGCAGCGTAGGGCTTCGGGACATTACGCGTATTGGCTACACCTTC. This codes for CASSVGLRDITRIGYTF.

The chain links TRBV10-3 to TRBJ1-5; TRBD1 matches at 7 bases. The germline CDR1 and CDR2 sequences are ENHRY and SYGVKD. Trimming at V came to 2 bases and at J to 1 base, leaving 2 bases not matched to a gene. The CDR3 runs 15 residues. CDR3 residues: CAISEAGGSNQPQHF. The CDR3 DNA is TGTGCCATCAGTGAGGCAGGGGGAAGCAATCAGCCCCAGCATTTT.

The CDR3 protein is CASSALLAETSTDTQYF. CDR3 bases: TGTGCCAGCAGTGCCCTCCTAGCGGAAACTAGCACAGATACGCAGTATTTT. The chain employs TRBV2 and TRBJ2-3, with 7 nucleotides matching TRBD2. V lost 4 bases, J lost 0 bases, and 10 bases stayed unmatched. The CDR3 totals 17 residues. Germline V CDR1 and CDR2: SNHLY, FYNNEI.

The chain links TRBV7-2 to TRBJ2-1; 7 bases line up with TRBD2. The CDR3 runs 15 residues. CDR1 and CDR2 from the germline V gene are SGHTA and FQGNSA. V was clipped by 3 bases and J by 9 bases; unmatched bases: 11. In nucleotides, the CDR3 is TGTGCCAGCAGCTTCGGGGGAGGGCCTCCCTTTGAGCAGTTCTTC. Translating it yields CASSFGGGPPFEQFF.

In its sample, this clone was seen a few times. The chain combines TRBV5-6 with TRBJ1-1, with 9 bases matching TRBD1. The junction had 5 bases not matched to a gene; V was cut back by 0 bases and J by 5 bases. In germline, CDR1 is SGHDT, CDR2 YYEEEE. The CDR3 covers 15 residues. The DNA for the CDR3 is TGTGCCAGCAGCTTGGCCACAGGGGGCCGGACTGAAGCTTTCTTT. This translates into CASSLATGGRTEAFF. The full variable domain, its missing parts supplied by reference TRBV5-6 and TRBJ1-1, is DAGVTQSPTHLIKTRGQQVTLRCSPKSGHDTVSWYQQALGQGPQFIFQYYEEEERQRGNFPDRFSGHQFPNYSSELNVNALLLGDSALYLCASSLATGGRTEAFFGQGTRLTVV.

V and J are TRBV25-1 and TRBJ2-5; tentative D call: TRBD2 (6 bases). The J call is uncertain, as TRBJ2-7 better fits the DNA end. Germline-derived CDR1 and CDR2 are MGHDK and SYGVNS. The CDR3 spans 14 residues. The CDR3 protein is CASSLMGGNYEQYF. CDR3 in DNA: TGTGCCAGCAGTTTAATGGGGGGAAACTACGAGCAGTACTTC.

The rearrangement uses TRBV7-6 and TRBJ1-2; D uncertain. Germline loops: CDR1 SGHVS, CDR2 FNYEAQ. CDR3 length equals 13 residues. Trimming stripped 4 bases from V and 8 bases from J, with 14 bases between. CDR3 DNA sequence: TGTGCCAGCAGCTATGGCGAGGCGGGAGGCTACACCTTC. Translated: CASSYGEAGGYTF.

The gene calls are TRBV28 and TRBJ2-7; TRBD1 matches 7 bases. CDR1 MDHEN and CDR2 SYDVKM come from the germline V gene. Trimming removed 5 bases from V and 3 bases from J; junction bases left unmatched: 13. The CDR3 totals 16 residues. CDR3 amino acids: CASSLLGTVSFYEQYF. CDR3 nucleotide sequence: TGTGCCAGCAGTCTATTAGGGACAGTTTCCTTCTACGAGCAGTACTTC.

The V gene is TRBV7-9, the J gene TRBJ1-1, with TRBD1 matching over 11 bases. Germline V lookup: CDR1 SEHNR, CDR2 FQNEAQ (reference sequence). The length of the CDR3 is 16 residues. V was clipped by 6 bases and J by 6 bases; unmatched bases: 12. The CDR3 DNA reads TGTGCCAGCAGTCCCGGGACAGGGGGTAAGGGCGCTGAAGCTTTCTTT. Translated: CASSPGTGGKGAEAFF.

The chain carries TRBV5-4 and TRBJ2-2; the match to TRBD1 covers 7 bases. Per germline, CDR1 SGHNT and CDR2 YYREEE (reference sequence). The CDR3 is 16 amino acids. The V segment lost 4 bases and the J segment 1 base; nucleotides outside the gene matches: 7. CDR3 in amino acids: CASSPTGVGNTGELFF. CDR3 sequence (DNA): TGTGCCAGCAGCCCTACAGGGGTGGGGAACACCGGGGAGCTGTTTTTT.

The chain carries TRBV10-3 and TRBJ2-5, with 15 bases matching TRBD2. In germline, CDR1 is ENHRY, CDR2 SYGVKD. The CDR3 is made up of 16 amino acids. V dropped 4 bases and J dropped 5; count of bases not matched to a gene: 5. CDR3 amino acids: CAISAPGLAGGETQYF. CDR3 bases: TGTGCCATCAGTGCCCCGGGACTAGCGGGAGGTGAGACCCAGTACTTC.

This clone was recorded a few times. V is TRBV5-1 and J is TRBJ2-2; the match to TRBD1 covers 7 bases. V trimming: 4 bases; J trimming: 2 bases; junction bases outside the gene matches: 2. This CDR3 region has 14 residues. Germline CDR1 reads SGHRS; CDR2 reads YFSETQ. CDR3 region: CASSRGRNTGELFF. As DNA, the CDR3 is TGCGCCAGCAGCAGGGGGCGCAACACCGGGGAGCTGTTTTTT.

J is TRBJ2-1 and V is TRBV6-5; D is unresolved. This CDR3 region has 13 residues. The V end was cut by 2 bases, the J end by 3 bases, with 5 bases between. CDR1 and CDR2 from the germline V gene are MNHEY and SVGAGI. The CDR3 region is CASSYPGYNEQFF. The CDR3 bases are TGTGCCAGCAGTTACCCAGGCTACAATGAGCAGTTCTTC.

This clone was observed once. The CDR3 nucleotides are TGTGCCATCACCAAACAGGGACAAAACACTGAAGCTTTCTTT. Translating gives CAITKQGQNTEAFF. This sequence joins TRBV10-3 and TRBJ1-1; TRBD1 might be the D (6 bases). The CDR3 has 14 amino acids. The germline V gene has CDR1 ENHRY and CDR2 SYGVKD. The V end was cut by 7 bases, the J end by 2 bases, with 14 bases between.

The V gene is TRBV7-9, the J gene TRBJ2-6, with D maybe TRBD1 (6 bases). This CDR3 spans 14 amino acids. Germline V gene lookup returns CDR1 SEHNR and CDR2 FQNEAQ (reference sequence). Trimming cost V 3 bases and J 6 bases, with 9 bases left between them. The CDR3 reads CASSFQGPANVLTF. CDR3 sequence (DNA): TGTGCCAGCAGCTTCCAGGGGCCGGCCAACGTCCTGACTTTC.

V gene TRBV6-6 combines with J gene TRBJ2-1; TRBD1 is a possible D gene (5 bases). The CDR3 length is 15 residues. Per germline, CDR1 MNHNY and CDR2 SVGAGI (reference sequence). V lost 6 bases to trimming and J lost 4 bases, with 16 bases between them. The CDR3 protein is CASSPGGAKYNEQFF. CDR3 DNA sequence: TGTGCCAGCAGCCCCGGTGGGGCGAAATACAATGAGCAGTTCTTC.

The chain carries TRBV7-2 and TRBJ2-7; 10 nucleotides agree with TRBD2. Trimming removed 0 bases from V and 3 bases from J; junction bases left unmatched: 8. This CDR3 contains 17 residues. Germline assignment: CDR1 SGHTA and CDR2 FQGNSA. The CDR3 DNA sequence: TGTGCCAGCAGCTTAGCGCTAGCGGGAGCTGTAGGCTACGAGCAGTACTTC. Protein: CASSLALAGAVGYEQYF. Full variable domain (missing parts from reference TRBV7-2 and TRBJ2-7): GAGVSQSPSNKVTEKGKDVELRCDPISGHTALYWYRQSLGQGLEFLIYFQGNSAPDKSGLPSDRFSAERTGGSVSTLTIQRTQQEDSAVYLCASSLALAGAVGYEQYFGPGTRLTVT.

The chain uses TRBV6-5 and TRBJ1-6, with D possibly TRBD1 on 6 matching bases. The V gene lost 8 bases and the J gene lost 5 bases, with 13 bases spanning the gap. The germline V gene encodes CDR1 MNHEY and CDR2 SVGAGI. This CDR3 contains 14 residues. The CDR3 DNA reads as TGTGCCAGCGGCAGGGGTTTAGATAATTCACCCCTCCACTTT. Translation: CASGRGLDNSPLHF.

The rearrangement links TRBV6-1 to TRBJ2-7, with a possible D match to TRBD2 (5 bases). Germline V gene sequence: CDR1 MNHNS, CDR2 SASEGT. The V end lost 0 bases, the J end lost 11 bases, and 14 bases lay between the germline ends. The CDR3 consists of 13 residues. CDR3 amino acids: CASSEADPSEEYF. The CDR3 DNA follows: TGTGCCAGCAGTGAAGCTGACCCATCGGAGGAGTACTTC.

V is TRBV28 and J is TRBJ2-4; D is perhaps TRBD1 (6 bases). From germline, CDR1 is MDHEN and CDR2 SYDVKM. The V gene lost 8 bases and the J gene lost 6 bases, with 14 bases spanning the gap. This CDR3 contains 13 residues. The CDR3 loop reads CASGGAVLNIQYF. The CDR3 region has the DNA TGTGCCAGCGGGGGCGCTGTTTTAAACATTCAGTACTTC.